The rows below give T cell receptor beta chains drawn from one sample of a study of cytomegalovirus exposure and HLA in healthy donors. Produced via immunoSEQ multiplex PCR; TCRdb's table is partial and in-frame only. The sample includes 120,000 or so clones, about 74% seen only once; the top ten take around 5.5%. Sequencing was carried out using PBMCs. Source of these receptors: a woman aged 50 to 60 in good health and CMV-seropositive. Both conserved end residues are part of each CDR3. A D gene is named only where the DNA matches it firmly. Expanded clones are given a class, and other clones once, few, many or no size at all.

clone size	D gene	V gene	J gene	CDR3 DNA	CDR3 protein
-	-	TRBV5-1	TRBJ2-7	TGCGCCAGCAGCTTCCGGGGGAGTTCCTACGAGCAGTACTTC	CASSFRGSSYEQYF
-	-	TRBV6-5	TRBJ1-2	TGTGCCAGCAGTTACTCGATAACAGGGTCCGATGGCTACACCTTC	CASSYSITGSDGYTF
-	-	TRBV5-1	TRBJ2-1	TGCGCCAGCAGCTTGGGAGGGGGTAACTCCTACAATGAGCAGTTCTTC	CASSLGGGNSYNEQFF
-	TRBD2	TRBV19	TRBJ2-4	TGTGCCAGTAGTGGCAGCGGGGGGAGCATTCAGTACTTC	CASSGSGGSIQYF
-	TRBD2	TRBV7-2	TRBJ2-7	TGTGCCAGCAGCAGGACAGTAGCGGGGGGGGGCTACGAGCAGTACTTC	CASSRTVAGGGYEQYF
few	TRBD2	TRBV6-1	TRBJ2-1	TGTGCCAGCAGTGGGGGGCTAGCGGGAGAAAATGAGCAGTTCTTC	CASSGGLAGENEQFF
-	TRBD2	TRBV4-2	TRBJ2-3	TGTGCCAGCAGCCAAGCGGGGGGGCCTAGCACAGATACGCAGTATTTT	CASSQAGGPSTDTQYF
once	TRBD1	TRBV6-5	TRBJ2-7	TGTGCCAGCAGTTTGGACAGGGGTTACGAGCAGTACTTC	CASSLDRGYEQYF
-	-	TRBV7-9	TRBJ1-4	TGTGCCAGCAGCTTAGGTTCGGGGGGAAATGAAAAACTGTTTTTT	CASSLGSGGNEKLFF
-	TRBD1	TRBV11-3	TRBJ2-7	TGTGCCAGCAGCCCAGGACAGGGAGACTACGAGCAGTACTTC	CASSPGQGDYEQYF
few	-	TRBV28	TRBJ2-6	TGTGCCAGCAGTTCCCACACCTCTGGGGCCAACGTCCTGACTTTC	CASSSHTSGANVLTF
-	-	TRBV28	TRBJ1-6	TGTGCCAGCAACGAACCTGCGGACAGTGCCTCGGGTTCACCCCTCCACTTT	CASNEPADSASGSPLHF
-	TRBD1	TRBV7-9	TRBJ1-1	TGTGCCAGCAGCACCTGGGACAGGGCTTACGGCACTGAAGCTTTCTTT	CASSTWDRAYGTEAFF
-	-	TRBV28	TRBJ1-2	TGTGCCAGCGAGCGGTTACGGGAAAACTATGGCTACACCTTC	CASERLRENYGYTF
-	-	TRBV9	TRBJ2-3	TGTGCCAGCAGCGCCACTCCCCCCCGCGATACGCAGTATTTT	CASSATPPRDTQYF
-	-	TRBV5-6	TRBJ2-7	TGTGCCAGCAGCCAAGATACGGAGCGATCCGAGCAGTACTTC	CASSQDTERSEQYF
-	-	TRBV6-6	TRBJ1-5	TGTGCCAGCATGGGGGGGGCGCAGCAGCCCCAGCATTTT	CASMGGAQQPQHF
few	TRBD1	TRBV9	TRBJ2-3	TGTGCCAGCAGCGTAGCCCAGGGGGCAGGCTGGGATACGCAGTATTTT	CASSVAQGAGWDTQYF
-	TRBD1	TRBV9	TRBJ1-1	TGTGCCAGCAGCGCCAGACAGGGGGTAGTTGCTTTCTTT	CASSARQGVVAFF
-	-	TRBV5-1	TRBJ2-1	TGCGCCAGCAGCTTGGAGGGAGACAATGCCTACAATGAGCAGTTCTTC	CASSLEGDNAYNEQFF
-	-	TRBV5-4	TRBJ2-2	TGTGCCAGCAGCCTTACTCGGACACTTGGGACGAACACCGGGGAGCTGTTTTTT	CASSLTRTLGTNTGELFF
-	-	TRBV29-1	TRBJ2-5	TGCCGCGTTGTGGGCTACAGGGTGGGCGGGGAGACCCAGTACTTC	CRVVGYRVGGETQYF